This TCR beta chain was retrieved from a study of blood T cells in healthy people across ages. General study results and limits: Naive T cell percentage and TCR beta diversity correlated strongly.

Ten or more counts support this clonotype. Its cognate antigen is unknown. The germline gives CDR1 SQVTM, CDR2 ANQGSEA. Trimming took 3 bases from V and 4 from J, leaving 24 bases between them. This CDR3 is built from 17 residues. The authors ran a second PCR of about 6 to 12 cycles using a sample-barcoded 5' primer and a J-beta primer mix. Each cDNA molecule was tagged by a template-switch adaptor with 12 random nucleotides. Every individual sample yielded 2.5 million or more paired-end reads (each containing CDR3). TCRdb ran MiXCR on the 5' RACE reads and lists one entry per CDR3 protein. This table holds about 730,000 distinct CDR3 sequences, roughly 45% found once.

V and J are TRBV29-1 and TRBJ2-5, with D perhaps matching TRBD2 (7 bases). This sequence was found in a woman aged 55-69 years in good health. Material: blood. This chain's CDR3 is CSVELGGGQLTGETQYF. The CDR3 bases are TGCAGCGTTGAGTTGGGGGGGGGCCAGCTTACGGGAGAGACCCAGTACTTC.